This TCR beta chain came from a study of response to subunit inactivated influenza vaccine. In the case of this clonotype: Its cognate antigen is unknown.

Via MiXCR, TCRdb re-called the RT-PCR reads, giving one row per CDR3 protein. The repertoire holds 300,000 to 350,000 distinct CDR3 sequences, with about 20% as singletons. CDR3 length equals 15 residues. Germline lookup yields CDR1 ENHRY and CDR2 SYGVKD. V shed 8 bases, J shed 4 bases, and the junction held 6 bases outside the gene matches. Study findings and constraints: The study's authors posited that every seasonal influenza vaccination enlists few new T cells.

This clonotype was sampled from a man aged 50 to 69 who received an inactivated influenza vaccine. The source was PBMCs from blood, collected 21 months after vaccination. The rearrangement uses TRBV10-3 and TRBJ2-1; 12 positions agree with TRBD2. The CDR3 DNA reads TGTGCCATCGGCAGGACTAGCGGGGAGTACAATGAGCAGTTCTTC. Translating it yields CAIGRTSGEYNEQFF.